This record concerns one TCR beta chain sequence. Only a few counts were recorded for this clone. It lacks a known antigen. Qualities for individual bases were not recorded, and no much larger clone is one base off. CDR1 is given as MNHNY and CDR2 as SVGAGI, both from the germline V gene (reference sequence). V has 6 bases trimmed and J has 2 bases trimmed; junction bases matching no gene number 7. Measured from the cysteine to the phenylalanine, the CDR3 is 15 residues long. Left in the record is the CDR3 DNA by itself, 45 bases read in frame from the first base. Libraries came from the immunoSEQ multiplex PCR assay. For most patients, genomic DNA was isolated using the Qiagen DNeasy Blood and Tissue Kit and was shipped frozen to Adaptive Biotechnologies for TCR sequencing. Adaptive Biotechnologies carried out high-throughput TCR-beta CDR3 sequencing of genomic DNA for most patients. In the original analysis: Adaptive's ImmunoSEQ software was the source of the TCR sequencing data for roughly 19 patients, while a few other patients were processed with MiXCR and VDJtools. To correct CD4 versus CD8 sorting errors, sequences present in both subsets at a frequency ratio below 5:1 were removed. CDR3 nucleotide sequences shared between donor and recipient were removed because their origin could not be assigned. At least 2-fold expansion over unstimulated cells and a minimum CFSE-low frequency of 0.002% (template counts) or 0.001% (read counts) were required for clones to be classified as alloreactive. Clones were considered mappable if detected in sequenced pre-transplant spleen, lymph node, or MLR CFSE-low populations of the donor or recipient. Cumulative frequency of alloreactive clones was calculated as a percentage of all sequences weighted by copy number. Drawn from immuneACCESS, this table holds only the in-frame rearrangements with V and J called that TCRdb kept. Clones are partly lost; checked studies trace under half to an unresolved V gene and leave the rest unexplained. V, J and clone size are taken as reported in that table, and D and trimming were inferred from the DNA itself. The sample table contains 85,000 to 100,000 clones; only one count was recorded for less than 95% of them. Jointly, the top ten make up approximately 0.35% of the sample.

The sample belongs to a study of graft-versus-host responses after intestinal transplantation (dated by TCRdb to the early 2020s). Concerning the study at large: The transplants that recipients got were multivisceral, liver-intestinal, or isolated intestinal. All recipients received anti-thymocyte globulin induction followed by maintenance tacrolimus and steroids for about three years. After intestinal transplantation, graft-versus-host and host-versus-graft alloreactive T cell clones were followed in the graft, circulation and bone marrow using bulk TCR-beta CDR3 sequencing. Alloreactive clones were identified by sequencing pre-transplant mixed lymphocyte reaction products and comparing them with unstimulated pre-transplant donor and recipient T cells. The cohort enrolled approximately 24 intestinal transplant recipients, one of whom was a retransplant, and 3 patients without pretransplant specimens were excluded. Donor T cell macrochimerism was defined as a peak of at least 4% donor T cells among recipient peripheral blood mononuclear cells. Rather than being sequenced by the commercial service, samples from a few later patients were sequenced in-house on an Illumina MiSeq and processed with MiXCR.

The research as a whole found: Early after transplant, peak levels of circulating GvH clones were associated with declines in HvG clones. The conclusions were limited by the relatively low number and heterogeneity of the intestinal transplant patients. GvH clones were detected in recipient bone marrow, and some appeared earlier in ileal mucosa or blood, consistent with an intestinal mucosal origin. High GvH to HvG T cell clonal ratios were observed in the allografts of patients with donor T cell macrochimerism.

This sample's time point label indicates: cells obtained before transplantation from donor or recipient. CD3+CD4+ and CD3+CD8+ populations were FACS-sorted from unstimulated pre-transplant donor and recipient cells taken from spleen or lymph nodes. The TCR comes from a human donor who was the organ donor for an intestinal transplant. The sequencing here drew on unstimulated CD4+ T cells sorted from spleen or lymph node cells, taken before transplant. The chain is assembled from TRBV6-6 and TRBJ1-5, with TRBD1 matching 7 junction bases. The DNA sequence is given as TGTGCCAGCAGAGACAGGGTGCAGGGCAATCAGCCCCAGCATTTT. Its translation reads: CASRDRVQGNQPQHF.